This T cell receptor (beta chain) stems from a study of control samples from healthy donors and cancer patients. Produced via immunoSEQ multiplex PCR; TCRdb's table is partial and in-frame only. The sample contains around 72,000 clones, approximately 80% of which appear only once. What was sequenced was blood. The TCR sequence derives from a man in his fifties in good health.

This CDR3 is CASSEPGVRSYNEQFF. The CDR3 coding sequence is TGTGCCAGCAGTGAGCCCGGAGTACGATCCTACAATGAGCAGTTCTTC. The genes are TRBV25-1 and TRBJ2-1, with D unresolved. This CDR3 spans 16 amino acids. The V gene's germline CDR1 is MGHDK and CDR2 SYGVNS. The V end was cut by 3 bases, the J end by 1 base, with 13 bases between.